This TCR beta chain derives from a study of T cell responses to AZD1222 COVID-19 vaccine. Across the whole study: Pooled together were second doses at about 4 or about 12 weeks. Points from the study as a whole: AZD1222 recipients seropositive at baseline numbered only 6 or 7. Females made up more of the donors, who were largely white British, and clonal diversity may have come out too low. Mapped onto spike, vaccine-associated CD4 TCRs spanned it and were dominant at 160-218 and 743-854.

With respect to this clone: The antigen is unknown.

The V end was cut by 5 bases, the J end by 2 bases, with 7 bases between. The CDR3 totals 12 residues. The V gene's germline CDR1 is SEHNR and CDR2 FQNEAQ (reference sequence). TCRdb keeps only in-frame clones here, not all; method: immunoSEQ multiplex PCR. In the table there are around 180,000 clones, roughly 93% of which are singletons. This rearrangement joins TRBV7-9 to TRBJ2-7; no definite D call. The sequences come from peripheral blood, collected on day 0 of AZD1222 vaccination. The clonotype was recovered from an adult in good health. The CDR3 sequence: CASSNLPYEQYF. The DNA for the CDR3 is TGTGCCAGCAGCAACTTACCCTACGAGCAGTACTTC.